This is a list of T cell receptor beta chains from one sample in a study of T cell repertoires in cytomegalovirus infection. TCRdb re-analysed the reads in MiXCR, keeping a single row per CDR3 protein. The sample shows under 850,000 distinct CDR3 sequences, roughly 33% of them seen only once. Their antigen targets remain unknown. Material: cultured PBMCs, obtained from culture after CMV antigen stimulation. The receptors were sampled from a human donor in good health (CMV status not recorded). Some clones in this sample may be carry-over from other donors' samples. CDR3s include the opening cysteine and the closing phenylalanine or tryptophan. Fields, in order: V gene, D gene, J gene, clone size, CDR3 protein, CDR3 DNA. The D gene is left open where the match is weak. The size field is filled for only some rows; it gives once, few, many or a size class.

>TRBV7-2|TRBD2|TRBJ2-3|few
CASSLVRGGAGDTQYF
TGTGCCAGCAGCTTAGTTCGCGGGGGGGCCGGGGATACGCAGTATTTT
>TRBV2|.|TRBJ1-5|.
CASSAQVIQPQHF
TGTGCCAGCAGCGCCCAGGTGATTCAGCCCCAGCATTTT
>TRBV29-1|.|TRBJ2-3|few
CSHSGSTDTQYF
TGCAGCCACAGCGGGAGCACAGATACGCAGTATTTT
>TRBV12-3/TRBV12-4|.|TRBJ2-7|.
CASSRTHEQYF
TGTGCCAGCAGTCGGACCCATGAGCAGTACTTC
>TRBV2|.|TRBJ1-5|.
CASSEGRGDQPQHF
TGTGCCAGCAGTGAAGGGAGGGGGGATCAGCCCCAGCATTTT
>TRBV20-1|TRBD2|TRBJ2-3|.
CSARDRESGKGGTDTQYF
TGCAGTGCTAGAGATCGGGAGAGCGGGAAAGGGGGCACAGATACGCAGTATTTT
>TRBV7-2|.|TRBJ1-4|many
CASSPTHNNEKLFF
TGTGCCAGCAGCCCGACACATAATAATGAAAAACTGTTTTTT
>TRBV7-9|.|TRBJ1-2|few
CASSLGVPAYGYTF
TGTGCCAGCAGCTTGGGTGTCCCAGCCTATGGCTACACCTTC
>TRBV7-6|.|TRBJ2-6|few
CASSFFGADGANVLTF
TGTGCCAGCAGCTTTTTCGGGGCCGATGGGGCCAACGTCCTGACTTTC
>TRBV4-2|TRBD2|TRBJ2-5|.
CASSQVLAGQETQCF
TGTGCCAGCAGCCAAGTACTAGCGGGACAAGAGACCCAGTGCTTC
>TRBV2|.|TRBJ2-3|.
CASNPSGPWGTDTQYF
TGTGCCAGCAATCCGTCTGGGCCTTGGGGCACAGATACGCAGTATTTT
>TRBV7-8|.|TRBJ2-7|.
CASSFRGYGQYF
TGTGCCAGCAGCTTCCGAGGCTACGGGCAGTACTTC
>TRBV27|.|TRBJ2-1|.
CASKLKGESSYNEQFF
TGTGCCAGCAAGCTTAAGGGTGAGAGCTCCTACAATGAGCAGTTCTTC
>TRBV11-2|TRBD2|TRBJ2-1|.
CASSEQFVLAGEQFF
TGTGCCAGCAGCGAGCAATTCGTCTTAGCGGGGGAGCAGTTCTTC
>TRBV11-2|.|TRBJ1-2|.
CASSPLTADGYTF
TGTGCCAGCAGCCCCCTGACGGCCGATGGCTACACCTTC
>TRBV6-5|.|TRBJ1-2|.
CASTDGSNYGYTF
TGTGCCAGCACTGATGGGTCTAACTATGGCTACACCTTC
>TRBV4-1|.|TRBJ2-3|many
CASSQVGGSTDTQYF
TGCGCCAGCAGCCAAGTTGGGGGTAGCACAGATACGCAGTATTTT
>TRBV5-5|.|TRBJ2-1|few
CASSLAPNRVNEQFF
TGTGCCAGCAGTCTTGCCCCCAACAGGGTGAATGAGCAGTTCTTC
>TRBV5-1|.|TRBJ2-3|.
CASSLDPIRGAGDTQYF
TGCGCCAGCAGCTTGGACCCTATTAGGGGGGCCGGTGATACGCAGTATTTT
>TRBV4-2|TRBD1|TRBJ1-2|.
CASSQDLGGTGRPTGYTF
TGTGCCAGCAGCCAAGATTTGGGGGGGACAGGGAGGCCGACGGGCTACACCTTC